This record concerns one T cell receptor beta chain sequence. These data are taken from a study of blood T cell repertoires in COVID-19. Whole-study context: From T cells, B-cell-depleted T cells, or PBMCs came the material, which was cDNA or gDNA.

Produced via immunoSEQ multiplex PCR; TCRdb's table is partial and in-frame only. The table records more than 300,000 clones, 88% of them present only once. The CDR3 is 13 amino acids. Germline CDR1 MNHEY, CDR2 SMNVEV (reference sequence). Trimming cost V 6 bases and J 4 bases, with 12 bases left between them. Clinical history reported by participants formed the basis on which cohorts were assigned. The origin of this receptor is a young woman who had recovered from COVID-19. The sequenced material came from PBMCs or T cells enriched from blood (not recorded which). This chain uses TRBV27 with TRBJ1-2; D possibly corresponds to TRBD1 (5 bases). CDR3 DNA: TGTGCCAGCAGCCTGGGGGGGATCTATGGCTACACCTTC. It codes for CASSLGGIYGYTF.